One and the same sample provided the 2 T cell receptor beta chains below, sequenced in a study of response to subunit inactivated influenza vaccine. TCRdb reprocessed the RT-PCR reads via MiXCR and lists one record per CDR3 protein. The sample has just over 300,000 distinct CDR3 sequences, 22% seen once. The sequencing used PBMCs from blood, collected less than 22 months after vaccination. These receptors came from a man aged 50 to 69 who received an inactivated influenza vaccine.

CDR3 sequence reads: CASSGGTSGRAESSYEQYF. In DNA, the CDR3 is TGTGCCAGCAGCGGTGGGACTAGCGGGAGGGCCGAGAGCTCCTACGAGCAGTACTTC. The chain employs TRBV5-6 and TRBJ2-7, with TRBD2 identical over 16 bases. CDR1 and CDR2 from the germline V gene are SGHDT and YYEEEE. Unmatched junction bases numbered 10, after V lost 4 bases and J lost 0 bases. There are 19 residues in the CDR3.

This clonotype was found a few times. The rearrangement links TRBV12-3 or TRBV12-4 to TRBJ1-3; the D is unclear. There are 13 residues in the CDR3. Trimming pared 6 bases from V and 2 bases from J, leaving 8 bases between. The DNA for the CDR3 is TGTGCCAGCAGCTTTACTACTGGAAACACCATATATTTT. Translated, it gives CASSFTTGNTIYF.